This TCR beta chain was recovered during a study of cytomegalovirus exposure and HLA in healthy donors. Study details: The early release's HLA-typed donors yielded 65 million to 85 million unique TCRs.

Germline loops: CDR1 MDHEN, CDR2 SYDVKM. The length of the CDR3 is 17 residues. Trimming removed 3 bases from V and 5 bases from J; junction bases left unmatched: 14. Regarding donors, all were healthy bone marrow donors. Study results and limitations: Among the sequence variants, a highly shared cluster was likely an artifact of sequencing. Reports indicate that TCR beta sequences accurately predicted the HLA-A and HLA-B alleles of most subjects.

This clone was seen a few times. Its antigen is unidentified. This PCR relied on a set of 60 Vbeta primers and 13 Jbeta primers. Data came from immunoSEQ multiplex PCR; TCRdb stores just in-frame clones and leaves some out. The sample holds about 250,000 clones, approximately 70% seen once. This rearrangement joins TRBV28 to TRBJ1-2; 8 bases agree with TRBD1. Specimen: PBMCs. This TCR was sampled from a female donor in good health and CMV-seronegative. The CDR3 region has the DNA TGTGCCAGCAGTTTGTCAGGGGGCGCCTATCGGGGTTATGGCTACACCTTC. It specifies CASSLSGGAYRGYGYTF.